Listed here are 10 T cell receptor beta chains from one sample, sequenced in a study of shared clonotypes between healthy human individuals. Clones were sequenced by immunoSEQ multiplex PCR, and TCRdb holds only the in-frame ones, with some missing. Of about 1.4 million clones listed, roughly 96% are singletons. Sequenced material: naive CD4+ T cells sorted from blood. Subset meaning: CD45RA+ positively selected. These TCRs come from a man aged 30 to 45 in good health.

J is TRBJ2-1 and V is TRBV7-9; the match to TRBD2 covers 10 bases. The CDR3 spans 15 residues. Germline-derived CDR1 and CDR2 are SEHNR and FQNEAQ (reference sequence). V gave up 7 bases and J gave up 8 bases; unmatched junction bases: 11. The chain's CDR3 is CASTSQREGNYEQFF. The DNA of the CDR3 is TGTGCCAGCACCTCTCAGCGGGAGGGTAACTATGAGCAGTTCTTC.

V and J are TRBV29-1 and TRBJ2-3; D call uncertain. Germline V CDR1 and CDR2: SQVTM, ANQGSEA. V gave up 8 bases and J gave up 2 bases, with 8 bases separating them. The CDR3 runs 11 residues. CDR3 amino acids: CSLLSTDTQYF. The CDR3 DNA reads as TGCAGCCTCCTCTCCACAGATACGCAGTATTTT.

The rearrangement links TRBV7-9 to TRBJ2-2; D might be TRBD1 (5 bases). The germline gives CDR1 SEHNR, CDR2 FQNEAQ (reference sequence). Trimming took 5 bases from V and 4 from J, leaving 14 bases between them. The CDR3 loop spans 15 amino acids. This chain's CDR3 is CASSQSVGPTGELFF. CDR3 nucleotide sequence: TGTGCCAGCAGCCAATCGGTGGGGCCCACCGGGGAGCTGTTTTTT.

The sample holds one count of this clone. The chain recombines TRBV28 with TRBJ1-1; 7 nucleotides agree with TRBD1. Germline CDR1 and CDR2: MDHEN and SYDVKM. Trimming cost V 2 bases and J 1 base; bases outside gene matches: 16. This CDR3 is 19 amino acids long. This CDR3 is CASSLSPLQQGRRNTEAFF. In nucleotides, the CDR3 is TGTGCCAGCAGTTTAAGTCCCCTCCAACAGGGGAGGAGGAACACTGAAGCTTTCTTT.

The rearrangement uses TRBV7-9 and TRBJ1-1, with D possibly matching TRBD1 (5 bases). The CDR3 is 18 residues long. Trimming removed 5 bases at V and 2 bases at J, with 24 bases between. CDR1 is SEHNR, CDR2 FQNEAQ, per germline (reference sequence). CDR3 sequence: CASSQSVGGVETNTEAFF. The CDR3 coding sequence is TGTGCCAGCAGCCAATCGGTTGGGGGTGTCGAAACAAACACTGAAGCTTTCTTT.

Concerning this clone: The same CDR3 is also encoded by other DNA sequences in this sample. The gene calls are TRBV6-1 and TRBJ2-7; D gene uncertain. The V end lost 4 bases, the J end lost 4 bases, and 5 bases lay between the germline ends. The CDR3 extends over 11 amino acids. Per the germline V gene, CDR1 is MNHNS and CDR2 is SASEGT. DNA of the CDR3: TGTGCCAGCAGTGTGACTTACGAGCAGTACTTC. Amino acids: CASSVTYEQYF.

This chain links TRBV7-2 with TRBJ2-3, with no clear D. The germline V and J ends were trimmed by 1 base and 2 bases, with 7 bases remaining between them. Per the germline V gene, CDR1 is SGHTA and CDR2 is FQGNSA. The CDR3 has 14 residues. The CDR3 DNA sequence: TGTGCCAGCAGCTTAGGGGCTTACACAGATACGCAGTATTTT. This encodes CASSLGAYTDTQYF.

CDR3 nucleotide sequence: TGTGCCATCAGCGACCACCAGCCCAGTCGGCTAGCAGCAGAACTCTCCTACAATGAGCAGTTCTTC. Translation gives CAISDHQPSRLAAELSYNEQFF. The chain joins TRBV10-3 to TRBJ2-1; tentative D call: TRBD2 (5 bases). The ends were cut back, 6 bases at V and 0 bases at J, with 33 bases in the middle. Germline CDR1 reads ENHRY; CDR2 reads SYGVKD. The length of the CDR3 is 22 residues.

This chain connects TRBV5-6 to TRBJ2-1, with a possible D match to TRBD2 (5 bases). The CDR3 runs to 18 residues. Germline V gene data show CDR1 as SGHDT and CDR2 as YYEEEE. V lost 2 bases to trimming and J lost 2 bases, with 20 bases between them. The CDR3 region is CASSFWVQWTGTYNEQFF. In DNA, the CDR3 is TGTGCCAGCAGCTTTTGGGTCCAATGGACCGGGACCTACAATGAGCAGTTCTTC.

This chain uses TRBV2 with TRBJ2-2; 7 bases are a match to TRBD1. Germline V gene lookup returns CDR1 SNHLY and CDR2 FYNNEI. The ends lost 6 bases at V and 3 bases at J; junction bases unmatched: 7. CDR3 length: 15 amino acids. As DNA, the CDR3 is TGTGCCAGCAGGGTAGACAGGGAGCACACCGGGGAGCTGTTTTTT. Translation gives CASRVDREHTGELFF.